This is a list of T cell receptor beta chains from one sample in a study of cytomegalovirus exposure and HLA in healthy donors. The method was immunoSEQ multiplex PCR; TCRdb's version includes in-frame clones alone and lacks a portion of them. This sample has 210,000 or so clones, with approximately 80% found just once. Specimen: PBMCs. All receptors come from a girl between 5 and 17 years old in good health and CMV-seronegative. Each CDR3 is given with its conserved first and last residue. The D gene is left open where the match is weak. Clone size is given for some rows only: seen once, a few or many times, or a class if the clone is expanded.

.	TRBV11-2	.	TRBJ2-1	TGTGCCAGCAGCTTAGTGCGGGGGCTGGACAATGAGCAGTTCTTC	CASSLVRGLDNEQFF
.	TRBV5-4	once	TRBJ2-3	TGTGCCAGCAGCTTGGCAGGGAGCACAGATACGCAGTATTTT	CASSLAGSTDTQYF
TRBD1	TRBV19	.	TRBJ1-5	TGTGCCAGTAGTGTTACTCAGGACAGGGTACAGCCCCAGCATTTT	CASSVTQDRVQPQHF
TRBD1	TRBV9	.	TRBJ2-1	TGTGCCAGCCGTTCGGGGACAGCCGTAAACAATGAGCAGTTCTTC	CASRSGTAVNNEQFF
TRBD1	TRBV11-2	.	TRBJ1-1	TGTGCCAGCAGCTCTTCGACAGGGGGGAGTGGTGAAGCTTTCTTT	CASSSSTGGSGEAFF
TRBD2	TRBV4-1	once	TRBJ2-1	TGCGCCAGCAGCCAAGATCAAGGGAGCGGGAGCATCTACAATGAGCAGTTCTTC	CASSQDQGSGSIYNEQFF
.	TRBV6-1	.	TRBJ2-7	TGTGCCAGCAGGCAGGGCTCCTACGAGCAGTACTTC	CASRQGSYEQYF
.	TRBV19	once	TRBJ2-2	TGTGCCAGTAGACGGGACACCGGGGAGCTGTTTTTT	CASRRDTGELFF
.	TRBV5-1	.	TRBJ1-1	TGCGCCAGCAGCTCGGGGAGGGGACGGGACACTGAAGCTTTCTTT	CASSSGRGRDTEAFF
.	TRBV7-9	.	TRBJ2-7	TGTGCCAGCAGCTTAGCGGACAGACTCTTCTACGAGCAGTACTTC	CASSLADRLFYEQYF
.	TRBV5-1	.	TRBJ2-6	TGCGCCAGCAGCAAACAGACAGGCTCTGGGGCCAACGTCCTGACTTTC	CASSKQTGSGANVLTF
TRBD1	TRBV7-6	.	TRBJ2-7	TGTGCCAGCAGCTCGACAGGGGGCAACGAGCAGTACTTC	CASSSTGGNEQYF
TRBD1	TRBV9	once	TRBJ2-5	TGTGCCAGCAGCGTACTAGGGGGCTCACGAGAGACCCAGTACTTC	CASSVLGGSRETQYF
TRBD2	TRBV27	.	TRBJ2-1	TGTGCCAGCAGCCGGACTAGCGGGAGGCGGAATGAGCAGTTCTTC	CASSRTSGRRNEQFF
.	TRBV28	.	TRBJ2-1	.	CASSSSLAVMFF
.	TRBV30	.	TRBJ2-2	TGTGCCTGGAGTTACGGCAGGGTGAACACCGGGGAGCTGTTTTTT	CAWSYGRVNTGELFF
.	TRBV18	.	TRBJ2-5	TGTGCCAGCTCACCTACAGGGTACCAAGAGACCCAGTACTTC	CASSPTGYQETQYF
.	TRBV5-1	few	TRBJ1-4	TGCGCCAGCAGACCTGACAGAGTAAATGAAAAACTGTTTTTT	CASRPDRVNEKLFF
.	TRBV5-1	.	TRBJ2-5	TGCGCCAGCAAACAGGGTGGGCTGACCGACGAGACCCAGTACTTC	CASKQGGLTDETQYF
.	TRBV27	.	TRBJ2-7	TGTGCCAGCAGTCAACAGTGGATGGGTTCCTACGAGCAGTACTTC	CASSQQWMGSYEQYF
TRBD2	TRBV5-6	.	TRBJ2-1	TGTGCCAGCAGCTTCACTAGCGGGAGACGTAGCTCCTACAATGAGCAGTTCTTC	CASSFTSGRRSSYNEQFF
.	TRBV13	.	TRBJ1-3	TGTGCCAGCACAAGAAACAGGGTGACCGGAAACACCATATATTTT	CASTRNRVTGNTIYF
.	TRBV18	.	TRBJ1-3	TGTGCCAGCTCACCGGGGGGGCCTGGAAACACCATATATTTT	CASSPGGPGNTIYF
.	TRBV28	.	TRBJ1-2	TGTGCCAGCAGTTCCCCCGGGACAAACAAATATGGCTACACCTTC	CASSSPGTNKYGYTF
TRBD1	TRBV23-1	.	TRBJ2-2	TGCGCCAGCAGCCCGACAGGGTGGGATGGCACCGGGGAGCTGTTTTTT	CASSPTGWDGTGELFF
TRBD2	TRBV19	.	TRBJ2-1	TGTGCCAGTAAAATGGGACTAGGCAGGAATGAGCAGTTCTTC	CASKMGLGRNEQFF
TRBD2	TRBV9	.	TRBJ2-1	TGTGCCAGCAGCGCTAAACTAGCGGGAGGGCCTCGCAATGAGCAGTTCTTC	CASSAKLAGGPRNEQFF
.	TRBV30	.	TRBJ1-1	TGTGCCTGGAGTGCCTCCACCTCAGGGTATTGGCAGACTGAAGCTTTCTTT	CAWSASTSGYWQTEAFF